This T cell receptor beta chain stems from a study of blood T cell repertoires in COVID-19 (dated by TCRdb to 2019 to 2021). As for the study more broadly: Samples from collaborators originated in the United States, Italy and Spain and spanned both the acute and convalescent phases of COVID-19. Nearly every sample came with metadata listing a de-identified subject ID, COVID-19 status, age in years and sex. Samples were obtained from the ongoing ImmuneRACE study (first 160 participants) and from over a thousand subjects provided by 6 global collaborators. The prospective study material was composed of cDNA or gDNA derived from T cells, B-cell-depleted T cells, or PBMCs. The repertoires were released in a freely available public database meant as a resource for research on the immune response to SARS-CoV-2. The dataset comprised deeply sampled blood TCRbeta repertoires from subjects exposed to, actively infected with, or recovered from COVID-19. HLA class I and class II types, where available, came from metadata supplied by the sample provider rather than from assay-based typing.

Concerning this clone: The antigen this receptor binds is unknown. No base quality values were provided; no much bigger clone lies one nucleotide off.

Study-level results and caveats: How much clinical and demographic metadata was included differed by source and by participant, and the metadata was provided uncurated.

Collaborating institutions collected whole blood in K2EDTA tubes following their own protocols. Collaborator samples were shipped for TCRbeta analysis as frozen whole blood, isolated PBMCs, or DNA extracted from either sample type. The immunoSEQ Assay, a bias-controlled multiplex PCR, was used to amplify TCRbeta CDR3 regions from genomic DNA. As for the authors' bioinformatics: The number of nucleated cells in each sample was estimated from the amplification of reference gene primers within the assay. Sequence reads were collapsed and filtered to measure the absolute abundance of every unique TCRbeta CDR3 rearrangement. For each sample, productive Simpson clonality was calculated by taking the square root of Simpson's diversity index across productive rearrangements. This is the immuneACCESS table as TCRdb keeps it, with only in-frame sequences that have V and J called. A part of the clones is gone; compared with another copy, unresolved V genes explain less than half, and the rest is unexplained. The DNA gave D and trimming, while V, J and clone size come from that table. The sample table lists 80,000 to 100,000 clones, about 86% of them with a count of one. The ten most abundant clones make up 10% to 15% of the sample.

Sequenced material: peripheral blood. The clonotype comes from a woman aged 55-69 years in a cohort sampled during active or convalescent COVID-19.

The DNA sequence is as follows: TGTGCCAGCAGCGCCTCCTATGATACGCAGTATTTT. Its coded protein is CASSASYDTQYF. The chain couples TRBV9 to TRBJ2-3; the D gene cannot be resolved reliably. The CDR3 numbers 12 residues from cysteine through phenylalanine. Only the CDR3 region is kept as DNA, spanning 36 bases read in frame from base 1. Relative to germline, V is 3 bases shorter and J is 6 bases shorter, with 8 bases between their ends. CDR1 and CDR2 were assigned from the germline V gene as SGDLS and YYNGEE.